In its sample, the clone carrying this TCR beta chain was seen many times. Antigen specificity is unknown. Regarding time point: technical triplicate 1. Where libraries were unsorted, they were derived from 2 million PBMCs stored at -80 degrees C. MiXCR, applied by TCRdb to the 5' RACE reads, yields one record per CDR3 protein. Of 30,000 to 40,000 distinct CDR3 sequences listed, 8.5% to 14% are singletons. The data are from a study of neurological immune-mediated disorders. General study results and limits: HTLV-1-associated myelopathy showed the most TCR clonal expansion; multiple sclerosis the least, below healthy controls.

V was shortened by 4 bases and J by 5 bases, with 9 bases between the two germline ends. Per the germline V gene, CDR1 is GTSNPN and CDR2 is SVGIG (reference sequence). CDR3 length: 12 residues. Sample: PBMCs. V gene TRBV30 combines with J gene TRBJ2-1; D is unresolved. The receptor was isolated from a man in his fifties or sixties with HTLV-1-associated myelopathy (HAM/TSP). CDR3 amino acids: CAWTDSHNEQFF. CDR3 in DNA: TGTGCCTGGACAGACTCGCACAATGAGCAGTTCTTC.